The rows below give T cell receptor beta chains drawn from one sample of a study of T cells expressing NK-cell markers. TCRdb re-called the 5' RACE reads; every CDR3 protein appears as one record, without DNA. This sample contains around 550,000 distinct CDR3 sequences. The specimen sequenced was blood T cells: a sorted CD56 or NKG2C T cell subset, CD4+ or CD8+ T cells, or bulk PBMC T cells (not recorded which). These receptors all come from a young man in good health. CDR3s include the opening cysteine and the closing phenylalanine or tryptophan.

j_call v_call cdr3_aa
TRBJ2-7 TRBV7-9 CASTGGAPGEQYF
TRBJ2-3 TRBV24-1 CATSDFEGYGYF
TRBJ2-5 TRBV5-1 CASSSEGAWETQYF
TRBJ2-5 TRBV18 CASSPLSQGIGETQYF
TRBJ2-5 TRBV20-1 CSARSRVGEGSYQETQYF
TRBJ2-5 TRBV10-3 CAISDLGGLAETQYF
TRBJ2-1 TRBV10-3 CAITGVRDGYNEQFF
TRBJ1-5 TRBV18 CASSPGTAKNWAQHF
TRBJ1-2 TRBV10-3 CATVQGSRNGYTF
TRBJ1-4 TRBV20-1 CSVKRHGGEKLFF
TRBJ2-1 TRBV12-3/TRBV12-4 CASIEGPSNEQFF
TRBJ1-1 TRBV10-2 CASSESRGMNTEAFF
TRBJ2-1 TRBV3-1 CASWDRWRNEQFF
TRBJ1-1 TRBV5-1 CASSSGDLNTEAFF
TRBJ1-2 TRBV7-6 CASSRTGNGYTF
TRBJ2-2 TRBV5-4 CASSAAANTGELFF
TRBJ2-1 TRBV7-4 CASSLVLRSPHSYNEQFF
TRBJ2-1 TRBV20-1 CSARDRGGTSGSSYNEQFF
TRBJ2-7 TRBV7-2 CASSPTTETYEQYF
TRBJ2-2 TRBV27 CASRPGTGYTGELFF
TRBJ2-3 TRBV5-1 CASSLAAGGADTQYF
TRBJ2-7 TRBV5-6 CASSLAGLAGGSYEQYF
TRBJ1-5 TRBV27 CASQGTGRGNQPQHF
TRBJ1-1 TRBV4-3 CASSQDLTGTFTEAFF
TRBJ1-5 TRBV7-9 CASSKTGGAYQPQHF
TRBJ1-1 TRBV19 CASSILGRPGAEAFF
TRBJ2-1 TRBV11-2 CASSRTSGRISYNEQFF
TRBJ2-3 TRBV6-1 CASTRLAGADTQYF
TRBJ2-1 TRBV20-1 CSASIPGLNNEQFF
TRBJ2-5 TRBV20-1 CSARDPQGAQETQYF
TRBJ2-1 TRBV7-8 CASSPFRRGNEQFF
TRBJ2-1 TRBV5-1 CASSYQQGAQYNEQFF
TRBJ2-7 TRBV12-3/TRBV12-4 CASSSPGQGADEQYF
TRBJ1-4 TRBV12-3/TRBV12-4 CASSLDRVTNEKLFF
TRBJ2-1 TRBV11-2 CASSLFSAGVGEQFF
TRBJ2-2 TRBV12-3/TRBV12-4 CATLPQNTGELFF
TRBJ1-1 TRBV6-5 CASSSPGQGTEAFF
TRBJ2-7 TRBV20-1 CSAKKPGPSSYEQYF
TRBJ2-1 TRBV4-3 CASSQDFRGAPVVEQFF
TRBJ2-4 TRBV5-1 CASSLSAGTRNQNIQYF
TRBJ2-5 TRBV6-5 CASSYNAGMETQYF
TRBJ2-3 TRBV7-6 CASSLGSAGTDTQYF
TRBJ2-4 TRBV7-6 CASSQGLAGVAKNIQYF
TRBJ2-5 TRBV29-1 CSVRQGQWTHEETQYF
TRBJ1-5 TRBV7-8 CASSYLTGGNQPQHF
TRBJ2-1 TRBV12-3/TRBV12-4 CASSLREGSYNEQFF
TRBJ2-6 TRBV7-7 CASSLRRRSGANVLTF
TRBJ2-1 TRBV12-5 CASFNDQHNEQFF
TRBJ2-3 TRBV7-9 CASSWSGGTDTQYF
TRBJ2-7 TRBV4-3 CASSQDEPTNETYEQYF